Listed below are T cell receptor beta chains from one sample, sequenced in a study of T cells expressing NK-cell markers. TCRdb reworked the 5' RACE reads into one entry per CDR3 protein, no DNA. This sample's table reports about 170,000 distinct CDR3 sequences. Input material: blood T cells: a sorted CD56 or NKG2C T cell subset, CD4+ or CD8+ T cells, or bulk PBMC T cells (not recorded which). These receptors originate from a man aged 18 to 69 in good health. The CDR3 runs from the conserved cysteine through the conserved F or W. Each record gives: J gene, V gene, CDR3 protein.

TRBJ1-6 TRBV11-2 CASSLGDSPLHF
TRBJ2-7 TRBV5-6 CASSGWTGGNYEQYF
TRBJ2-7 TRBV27 CASSSRVFNEQYF
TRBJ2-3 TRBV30 CAWSVLGPSTDTQYF
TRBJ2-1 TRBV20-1 CSARAEGGAYNEQFF
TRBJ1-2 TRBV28 CASSRDTPVNYGYTF
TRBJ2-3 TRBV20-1 CSARALPSTGDTQYF
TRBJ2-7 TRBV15 CATSKTWGQGAYEQYF
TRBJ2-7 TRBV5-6 CASSLGGTGDYEQYF
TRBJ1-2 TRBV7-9 CASTLIHGAGYGYTF
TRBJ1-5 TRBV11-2 CASTWKGGSPDNQPQHF
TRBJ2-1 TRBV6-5 CASSKGHEQFF
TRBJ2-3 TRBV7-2 CASSPNPGQARDTQYF
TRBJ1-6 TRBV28 CASSHTLDTNSPLHF